Reported below is one T cell receptor beta chain. This CDR3 is 13 amino acids long. Germline CDR1 and CDR2: MNHEY and SVGAGI. Between the trimmed V and J ends, which lost 2 bases and 1 base, there was a span of 5 bases. These data belong to a study of shared T cell receptors in the human thymus. Assay: immunoSEQ multiplex PCR; the TCRdb copy retains only in-frame clones and omits some. The table includes about 710,000 clones, over 75% detected once. Separately, the same data were catalogued under a study of human thymus T cells. That study adds: Thymic resections from corrective heart surgery supplied the tissue.

The TCR originated in a boy under two years old with a congenital heart defect. Sequenced input: thymocytes. J is TRBJ1-2 and V is TRBV6-5; no definite D call. The CDR3 loop is CASSYNGNYGYTF. The CDR3 DNA is TGTGCCAGCAGTTACAACGGTAACTATGGCTACACCTTC.